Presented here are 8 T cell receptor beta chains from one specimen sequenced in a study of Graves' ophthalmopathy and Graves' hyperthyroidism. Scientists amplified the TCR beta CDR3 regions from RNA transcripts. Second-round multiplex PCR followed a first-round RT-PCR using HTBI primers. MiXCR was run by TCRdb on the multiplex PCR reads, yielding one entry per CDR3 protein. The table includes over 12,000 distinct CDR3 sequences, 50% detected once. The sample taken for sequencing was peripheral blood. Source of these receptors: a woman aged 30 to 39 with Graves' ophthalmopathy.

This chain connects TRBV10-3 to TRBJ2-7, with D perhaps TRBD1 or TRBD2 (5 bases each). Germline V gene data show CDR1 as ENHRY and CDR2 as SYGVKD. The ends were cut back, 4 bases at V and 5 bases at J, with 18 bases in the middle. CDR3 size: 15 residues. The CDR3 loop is CAISASNWGPDEQYF. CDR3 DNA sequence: TGTGCCATCAGTGCTAGTAACTGGGGACCGGACGAGCAGTACTTC.

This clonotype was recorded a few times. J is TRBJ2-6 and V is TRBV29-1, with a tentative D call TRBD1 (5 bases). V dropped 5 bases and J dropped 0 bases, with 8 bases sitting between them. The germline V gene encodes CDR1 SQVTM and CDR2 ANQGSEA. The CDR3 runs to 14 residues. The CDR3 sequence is CSVPQGSGANVLTF. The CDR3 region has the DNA TGCAGCGTTCCTCAGGGCTCTGGGGCCAACGTCCTGACTTTC.

In nucleotides, the CDR3 is TGTGCCAGTAACAGGGGGAACACTGAAGCTTTCTTT. Amino acid sequence: CASNRGNTEAFF. The genes are TRBV2 and TRBJ1-1, with 7 bases identical to TRBD1. V lost 9 bases and J lost 1; bases outside the gene matches: 2. CDR1 is SNHLY and CDR2 is FYNNEI in the germline V gene. There are 12 residues in the CDR3.

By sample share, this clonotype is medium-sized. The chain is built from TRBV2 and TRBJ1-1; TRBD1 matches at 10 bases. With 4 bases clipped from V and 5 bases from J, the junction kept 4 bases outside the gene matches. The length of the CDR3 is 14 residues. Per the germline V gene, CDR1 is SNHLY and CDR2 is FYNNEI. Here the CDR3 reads CASSAPGQGTEAFF. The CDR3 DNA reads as TGTGCCAGCAGTGCACCGGGACAGGGGACTGAAGCTTTCTTT.

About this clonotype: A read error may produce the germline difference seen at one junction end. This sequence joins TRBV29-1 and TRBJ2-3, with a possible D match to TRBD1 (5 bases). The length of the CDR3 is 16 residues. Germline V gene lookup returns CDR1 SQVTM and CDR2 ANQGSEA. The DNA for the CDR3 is TGCAACGTTGATGGGCCCCAGGGTGGGCGCACAGATACGCAGTATTTT. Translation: CNVDGPQGGRTDTQYF.

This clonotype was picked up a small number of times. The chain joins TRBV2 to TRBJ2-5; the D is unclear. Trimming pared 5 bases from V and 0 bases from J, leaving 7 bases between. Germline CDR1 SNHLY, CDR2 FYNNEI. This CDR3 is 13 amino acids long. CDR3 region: CASSREHQETQYF. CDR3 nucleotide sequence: TGTGCCAGCAGTAGGGAACACCAAGAGACCCAGTACTTC.

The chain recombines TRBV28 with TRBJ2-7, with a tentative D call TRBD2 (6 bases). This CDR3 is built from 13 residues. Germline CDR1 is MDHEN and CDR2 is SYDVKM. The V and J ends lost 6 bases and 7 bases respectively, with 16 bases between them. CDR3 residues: CASRLTARGEQYF. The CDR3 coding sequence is TGTGCCAGCAGATTGACGGCCCGGGGGGAGCAGTACTTC.

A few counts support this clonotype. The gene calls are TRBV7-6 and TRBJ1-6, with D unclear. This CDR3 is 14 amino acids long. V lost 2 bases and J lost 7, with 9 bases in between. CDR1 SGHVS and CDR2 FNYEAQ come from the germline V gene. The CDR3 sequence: CASSLSLGNSPLHF. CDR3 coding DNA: TGTGCCAGCAGCTTAAGTCTCGGCAATTCACCCCTCCACTTT.